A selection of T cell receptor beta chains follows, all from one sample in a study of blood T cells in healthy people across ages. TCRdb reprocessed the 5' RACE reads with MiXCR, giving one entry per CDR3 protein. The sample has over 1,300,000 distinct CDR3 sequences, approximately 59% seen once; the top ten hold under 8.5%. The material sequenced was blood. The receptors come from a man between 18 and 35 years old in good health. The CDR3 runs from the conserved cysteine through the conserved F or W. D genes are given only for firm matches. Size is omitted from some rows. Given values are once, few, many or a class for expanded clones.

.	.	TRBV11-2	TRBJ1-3	.	CASSSNRDYNSPLHFGNTIYF
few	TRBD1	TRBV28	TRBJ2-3	TGTGCCAGCAGCACCCACCGGGACAGGGGGCGAGATACGCAGTATTTT	CASSTHRDRGRDTQYF
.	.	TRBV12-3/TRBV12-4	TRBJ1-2	TGTGCCAGCAGTTCCTGGGACGGATATGGCTACACCTTC	CASSSWDGYGYTF
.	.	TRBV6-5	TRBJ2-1	TGTGCCATCGGCATGAGCTCCTACAATGAGCAGTTCTTC	CAIGMSSYNEQFF
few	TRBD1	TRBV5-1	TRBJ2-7	TGCGCCAGCAGCCACGGGACAGGGGAAGGCTACGAGCAGTACTTC	CASSHGTGEGYEQYF
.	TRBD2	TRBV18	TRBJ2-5	TGTGCCAGCTCACCGGATAGCGGGGGACAAGAGACCCAGTACTTC	CASSPDSGGQETQYF
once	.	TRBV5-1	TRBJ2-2	TGCGCCAGCAGCTTGGAACATCTGAGCGGGGAGCTGTTTTTT	CASSLEHLSGELFF
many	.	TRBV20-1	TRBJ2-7	TGCAGTGCTAGACCACCACAGGGCTACGAGCAGTACTTC	CSARPPQGYEQYF
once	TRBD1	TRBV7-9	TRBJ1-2	TGTGCCAGCAGCCCTACAGGGGGCGCGAGGGGCTACACCTTC	CASSPTGGARGYTF
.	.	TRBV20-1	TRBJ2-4	TGCAGTGCTAGTGACGCGGGGGCACTCTCGGTGAACATTCAGTACTTC	CSASDAGALSVNIQYF
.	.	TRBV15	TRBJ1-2	TGTGCCACCAGCAGAGCTGGGACCTATGGCTACACCTTC	CATSRAGTYGYTF
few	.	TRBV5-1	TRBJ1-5	TGCGCCAGCAGCTTCGAACTGGACGGAATCCAGCATTTT	CASSFELDGIQHF
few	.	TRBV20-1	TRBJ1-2	TGCAGTGCTAGAAACCCGACAGAGGGCTATGGCTACACCTTC	CSARNPTEGYGYTF
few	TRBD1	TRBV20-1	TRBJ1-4	TGCAGTGCCGCGGTGGGACAGACTATCGGAAAACTGTTTTTT	CSAAVGQTIGKLFF
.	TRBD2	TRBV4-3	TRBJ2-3	TGCGCCAGCAGCCAGGCCCCTAGCGGGGGGTGGATGGATACGCAGTATTTT	CASSQAPSGGWMDTQYF
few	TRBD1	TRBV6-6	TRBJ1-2	TGTGCCAGCATCGCCACGGGACAGAACTATGGCTACACCTTC	CASIATGQNYGYTF
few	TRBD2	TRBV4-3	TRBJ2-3	TGCGCCAGCAGCCAATACCTAGCGGGGGGCCCAGCCACGCTGCAGTATTTT	CASSQYLAGGPATLQYF
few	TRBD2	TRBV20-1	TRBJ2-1	TGCAGTGCTATACGGGGGGGATACAATGAGCAGTTCTTC	CSAIRGGYNEQFF
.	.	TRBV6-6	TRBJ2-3	TGTGCCAGCAGTTACTCGAGTGATGGCACAGATACGCAGTATTTT	CASSYSSDGTDTQYF
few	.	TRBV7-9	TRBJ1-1	TGTGCCAGCAGACAACTTAACCCGGACACTGAAGCTTTCTTT	CASRQLNPDTEAFF
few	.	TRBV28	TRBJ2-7	TGTGCCAGCAGTCTTCCCCGAGACAGGTCCTACGAGCAGTACTTC	CASSLPRDRSYEQYF
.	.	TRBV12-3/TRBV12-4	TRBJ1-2	TGTGCCAGCTGCACCAGGGACGACTATGGCTACACCTTC	CASCTRDDYGYTF
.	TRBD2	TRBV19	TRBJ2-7	TGTGCCACCTCAGCGGGAGGGATTCTGTCCGAGCAGTACTTC	CATSAGGILSEQYF
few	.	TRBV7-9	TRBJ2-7	TGTGCCAGCAGCTTGGCTAGCTCGACCTACGAGCAGTACTTC	CASSLASSTYEQYF
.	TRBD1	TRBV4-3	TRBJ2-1	TGCGCCAGCAGCCAACCAGGGACAGGGGCCCACAATGAGCAGTTCTTC	CASSQPGTGAHNEQFF
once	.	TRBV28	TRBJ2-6	TGTGCCAGCAGTTCCCACTCTAGGGCCAACGTCCTGACTTTC	CASSSHSRANVLTF
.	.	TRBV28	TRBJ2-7	TGTGCCAGCCGGGGAACGGGAAGATACTACGAGCAGTACTTC	CASRGTGRYYEQYF
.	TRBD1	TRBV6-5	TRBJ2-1	TGTGCCAGCAGTTATTGGGACAGGTCTGACGAGCAGTTCTTC	CASSYWDRSDEQFF
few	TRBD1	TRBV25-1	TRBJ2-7	TGTGCCAGCAGTGAGGTCGACTTAGTGGGGCGGGACAGGACCCTTCGATCACCTTCCTACGAGCAGTACTTC	CASSEVDLVGRDRTLRSPSYEQYF
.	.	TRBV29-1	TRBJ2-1	TGCAGCGTTGGACAGATCAATGAGCAGTTCTTC	CSVGQINEQFF
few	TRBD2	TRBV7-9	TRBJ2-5	TGTGCCAGCAGCTTAACTGCGGGGGGCCCGTACCAAGAGACCCAGTACTTC	CASSLTAGGPYQETQYF
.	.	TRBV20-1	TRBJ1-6	TGCAGTGCTAGAGATTGGGGGCCCAATTCACCCCTCCACTTT	CSARDWGPNSPLHF
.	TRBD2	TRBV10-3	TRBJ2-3	TGTGCCACCGCGGGTGTAGGGACTAGCCTCACAGATACGCAGTATTTT	CATAGVGTSLTDTQYF
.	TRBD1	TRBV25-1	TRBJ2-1	TGTGCCAGCAGTGAAAGGTGGACAGGGGTTGGCAATGAGCAGTTCTTC	CASSERWTGVGNEQFF
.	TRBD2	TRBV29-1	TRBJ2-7	TGCAGCGTTCGTAGCGGGTCCTACGAGCAGTACTTC	CSVRSGSYEQYF
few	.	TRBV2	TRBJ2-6	TGTGCCAGCAGTGAAGGACAGCGAAGCTCTGGGGCCAACGTCCTGACTTTC	CASSEGQRSSGANVLTF
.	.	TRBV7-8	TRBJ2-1	TGTGCCAGCAGCTTAAGGGTTGACGGGGTCCTTGGGAATGAGCAGTTCTTC	CASSLRVDGVLGNEQFF
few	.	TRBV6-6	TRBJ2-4	TGTGCCAGCAGTTACGAAGGTGACAAAAACATTCAGTACTTC	CASSYEGDKNIQYF
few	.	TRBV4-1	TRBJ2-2	TGCGCCAGCAGCCAGCCAACGACAAACACCGGGGAGCTGTTTTTT	CASSQPTTNTGELFF
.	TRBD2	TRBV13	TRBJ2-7	TGTGCCAGCAGTCCGTACCCTAGCGGGGAGGGCTACGAGCAGTACTTC	CASSPYPSGEGYEQYF